The 27 T cell receptor beta chains reported below all come from one sample, sequenced in a study of shared clonotypes between healthy human individuals. Generated by immunoSEQ multiplex PCR, the TCRdb table keeps only in-frame clones and is missing some. This table holds roughly 2,500,000 clones, over 85% found once. The sequenced material came from naive CD4+ T cells from PBMCs. This sample's subset: CD45RA+ positively selected. The receptors were gathered from a man younger than 30 in good health. Some clones in this sample may be carry-over from other donors' samples.

This chain joins TRBV6-5 and TRBJ2-7, with D unresolved. The CDR3 spans 15 residues. Germline V CDR1 and CDR2: MNHEY, SVGAGI. Trimming took off 6 bases at V and 0 bases at J, with 15 bases between the two ends. CDR3 sequence reads: CASRLLPGYSYEQYF. For the CDR3, the DNA is TGTGCCAGCAGGCTACTTCCGGGCTACTCCTACGAGCAGTACTTC.

The rearrangement uses TRBV4-1 and TRBJ2-3; possible D gene TRBD1, 6 bases. Per the germline V gene, CDR1 is MGHRA and CDR2 is YSYEKL. Trimming stripped 3 bases from V and 4 bases from J, with 20 bases between. The CDR3 length is 17 residues. The CDR3 DNA sequence: TGCGCCAGCAGCCAGGTAGCAAGAGGGGGAGCTGCAGATACGCAGTATTTT. Amino acids: CASSQVARGGAADTQYF.

The CDR3 DNA sequence: TGTGCCAGCTCACCACCCACGGGACCGGGGGAGCAGTACTTC. Protein product: CASSPPTGPGEQYF. This chain links TRBV18 with TRBJ2-5, with D possibly matching TRBD2 (6 bases). This CDR3 is built from 14 residues. V was pared by 0 bases and J by 11 bases, with 16 bases between. CDR1 and CDR2 from the germline V gene are KGHSH and LQKENI.

The chain carries TRBV7-9 and TRBJ2-4; unclear D gene. This CDR3 has 15 amino acids. V was clipped by 5 bases and J by 0 bases, with 11 bases between them. The V gene's germline CDR1 is SEHNR and CDR2 FQNEAQ (reference sequence). The CDR3 DNA is TGTGCCAGCAGCCCTCCGTGGGTAGCCAAAAACATTCAGTACTTC. It specifies CASSPPWVAKNIQYF.

The chain has TRBV18 and TRBJ1-4; a possible D gene is TRBD1 (6 bases). The germline gives CDR1 KGHSH, CDR2 LQKENI. The CDR3 consists of 16 residues. The V end lost 2 bases, the J end lost 7 bases, and 17 bases lay between the germline ends. The CDR3 sequence: CASSPGGAGVGEKLFF. The DNA of the CDR3 is TGTGCCAGCTCACCAGGAGGGGCAGGGGTCGGTGAAAAACTGTTTTTT.

This sequence joins TRBV9 and TRBJ2-1; D is uncertain. V was trimmed by 4 bases and J by 8 bases, leaving 16 bases between them. Germline loops: CDR1 SGDLS, CDR2 YYNGEE. CDR3 length: 14 amino acids. The CDR3 loop reads CASSPRTGLHEQFF. Here the CDR3 DNA reads TGTGCCAGCAGCCCCCGGACCGGCCTCCATGAGCAGTTCTTC.

The rearrangement links TRBV4-1 to TRBJ2-3; TRBD2 aligns across 13 bases. Germline V gene lookup returns CDR1 MGHRA and CDR2 YSYEKL. The CDR3 covers 17 residues. The V segment lost 3 bases and the J segment 4 bases; nucleotides outside the gene matches: 7. CDR3 coding DNA: TGCGCCAGCAGCCACTCCCCGGGACTAGCGGGACCAGATACGCAGTATTTT. Translated: CASSHSPGLAGPDTQYF.

This rearrangement joins TRBV12-5 to TRBJ1-1, with TRBD1 matching 7 bases. The germline V gene encodes CDR1 LGHNT and CDR2 FRNRAP. The CDR3 has 16 amino acids. With 1 base clipped from V and 0 bases from J, the junction kept 5 bases outside the gene matches. CDR3: CASGLGQGRVNTEAFF. The DNA for the CDR3 is TGTGCTAGTGGTTTGGGACAGGGAAGGGTGAACACTGAAGCTTTCTTT.

This chain connects TRBV12-5 to TRBJ2-2; 10 nucleotides line up with TRBD2. V gave up 0 bases and J gave up 7 bases; unmatched junction bases: 14. The CDR3 has 19 residues. Germline V gives CDR1 LGHNT, CDR2 FRNRAP. Here the CDR3 reads CASGLVHGEREGQGGELFF. The CDR3, as DNA: TGTGCTAGTGGTTTGGTACACGGGGAGCGGGAGGGCCAAGGCGGGGAGCTGTTTTTT.

The rearrangement joins TRBV6-6 to TRBJ2-1; 8 bases fit TRBD2. Germline lookup yields CDR1 MNHNY and CDR2 SVGAGI (reference sequence). Trimming cost V 7 bases and J 4 bases; bases outside gene matches: 12. The CDR3 totals 16 residues. CDR3 sequence: CASTFEREPPYNEQFF. The CDR3 DNA follows: TGTGCCAGCACCTTCGAGCGGGAGCCCCCTTACAATGAGCAGTTCTTC.

The genes are TRBV5-1 and TRBJ1-2; D might be TRBD1 (6 bases). The V gene's germline CDR1 is SGHRS and CDR2 YFSETQ. V shed 0 bases and J shed 3 bases, with 9 bases lying between them. CDR3 length equals 14 residues. Here the CDR3 DNA reads TGCGCCAGCAGCTTGGGGGCAGGGGACTATGGCTACACCTTC. Residues: CASSLGAGDYGYTF.

The J gene is TRBJ2-7, the V gene TRBV11-1, with a weak D call TRBD2 (6 bases). The CDR3 runs 16 residues. The V gene's germline CDR1 is SGHAT and CDR2 FQDESV (reference sequence). The V gene lost 11 bases and the J gene lost 5 bases, with 28 bases spanning the gap. CDR3 protein: CASMGGRSPGIDEQYF. The CDR3 region has the DNA TGTGCCTCCATGGGGGGAAGGAGTCCGGGAATTGACGAGCAGTACTTC.

Details on this clone: The junction does not match germline at one end; this may be a read error. V and J are TRBV9 and TRBJ2-1, with D possibly being TRBD1 or TRBD2 (6 bases each). The CDR3 totals 15 residues. CDR1 and CDR2 (germline): SGDLS, YYNGEE. DNA for the CDR3: TGTGCCAGCAACGTAGGCGGGGACATCTACAATGAGCAGTTCTTC. The encoded protein is CASNVGGDIYNEQFF.

CDR3 in amino acids: CASGRGTEQYF. CDR3 nucleotide sequence: TGTGCCAGCGGCCGGGGGACCGAGCAGTACTTC. The chain uses TRBV2 and TRBJ2-7; a weak D match, TRBD2 (6 bases). The CDR3 consists of 11 residues. Germline V gene data show CDR1 as SNHLY and CDR2 as FYNNEI. Trimming left V 8 bases short and J 6 bases short, with 11 bases between.

Note on this clone: Distinct nucleotide sequences in the sample also encode this CDR3. V gene TRBV2 combines with J gene TRBJ1-5; D possibly corresponds to TRBD1 (6 bases). The CDR3 is 14 amino acids. Germline CDR1 reads SNHLY; CDR2 reads FYNNEI. V lost 6 bases and J 4 bases, leaving 13 bases between the germline ends. CDR3 residues: CASSVRGGNQPQHF. The CDR3 nucleotides read TGTGCCAGCAGCGTTAGGGGGGGAAATCAGCCCCAGCATTTT.

The chain combines TRBV11-2 with TRBJ1-4, with TRBD1 identical over 7 bases. This CDR3 is 15 amino acids long. Per the germline V gene, CDR1 is SGHAT and CDR2 is FQNNGV. V was clipped by 4 bases and J by 8 bases; unmatched bases: 10. CDR3 sequence (DNA): TGTGCCAGCAGCTCAAATCGACAGGGTGGGGAAAAACTGTTTTTT. This codes for CASSSNRQGGEKLFF.

J is TRBJ1-5 and V is TRBV11-2, with 8 positions matching TRBD1. Per germline, CDR1 SGHAT and CDR2 FQNNGV. V was pared by 4 bases and J by 7 bases, with 6 bases of the junction left unmatched. This CDR3 has 14 residues. The DNA of the CDR3 is TGTGCCAGCAGCTCAACGACAGGGGACCAGCCCCAGCATTTT. Translating it yields CASSSTTGDQPQHF.

The chain employs TRBV19 and TRBJ2-2, with 10 bases fitting TRBD2. The germline gives CDR1 LNHDA, CDR2 SQIVND (reference sequence). There are 16 residues in the CDR3. After removal of 6 bases from V and 4 bases from J, the junction contained 8 bases not matched to a gene. CDR3 loop: CASSSIAGGRTGELFF. In DNA, the CDR3 is TGTGCCAGTAGCTCAATAGCGGGAGGACGCACCGGGGAGCTGTTTTTT.

This sequence joins TRBV28 and TRBJ2-1; 9 bases are shared with TRBD2. The V gene's germline CDR1 is MDHEN and CDR2 SYDVKM. Unmatched junction bases numbered 16, after V lost 6 bases and J lost 10 bases. The CDR3 has 16 residues. The DNA for the CDR3 is TGTGCCAGCAGGGGTAGCGGGAGCCGAGGTCGGGGCGAGCAGTTCTTC. As protein: CASRGSGSRGRGEQFF.

CDR3 sequence reads: CASSYGGSTDEQYF. The CDR3 nucleotides read TGTGCCAGCAGTTACGGCGGCAGTACTGACGAGCAGTACTTC. This chain joins TRBV6-5 and TRBJ2-7, with D hard to call. Germline CDR1 reads MNHEY; CDR2 reads SVGAGI. The ends were cut back, 2 bases at V and 5 bases at J, with 13 bases in the middle. CDR3 length: 14 amino acids.

This sequence joins TRBV14 and TRBJ2-2; no firm D call. CDR3 length: 13 residues. Per germline, CDR1 SGHDN and CDR2 FVKESK. The V end was cut by 1 base, the J end by 6 bases, with 6 bases between. CDR3 sequence: CASSQVLAGELFF. In DNA, the CDR3 is TGTGCCAGCAGCCAAGTTCTCGCCGGGGAGCTGTTTTTT.

This chain connects TRBV7-3 to TRBJ2-5; 10 bases line up with TRBD2. CDR3 length equals 13 residues. V lost 2 bases and J lost 9; bases outside the gene matches: 3. Germline values: CDR1 SGHTA, CDR2 FQGTGA. CDR3 region: CASSLGTSDAQYF. In DNA form, the CDR3 reads TGTGCCAGCAGCTTAGGGACTAGCGACGCCCAGTACTTC.

This rearrangement joins TRBV30 to TRBJ2-3; D possibly corresponds to TRBD2 (6 bases). V was pared by 2 bases and J by 1 base, with 16 bases between. Germline V gene sequence: CDR1 GTSNPN, CDR2 SVGIG (reference sequence). There are 16 residues in the CDR3. CDR3 in amino acids: CAWSIWIGTGTDTQYF. The CDR3 DNA reads as TGTGCCTGGAGTATCTGGATCGGGACTGGCACAGATACGCAGTATTTT.

As for this clone: Other DNA sequences in this sample translate to the same CDR3. The chain recombines TRBV7-9 with TRBJ2-7; 15 positions agree with TRBD2. Per germline, CDR1 SEHNR and CDR2 FQNEAQ (reference sequence). Trimming took 1 base from V and 7 from J; bases not matched to a gene: 11. This CDR3 is 18 amino acids long. Here the CDR3 reads CASSLGTSGRASLSEQYF. CDR3 nucleotides: TGTGCCAGCAGCTTAGGGACTAGCGGGAGGGCCTCGCTGAGTGAGCAGTACTTC.

V gene TRBV30 combines with J gene TRBJ1-2, with a weak D call TRBD1 (6 bases). V gave up 3 bases and J gave up 8 bases, with 16 bases separating them. Germline V gene lookup returns CDR1 GTSNPN and CDR2 SVGIG (reference sequence). The CDR3 has 13 amino acids. CDR3 sequence: CAWRTGGARGYTF. The CDR3 DNA is TGTGCCTGGAGAACGGGGGGCGCGAGGGGCTACACCTTC.

The rearrangement joins TRBV7-3 to TRBJ2-1, with 10 positions matching TRBD2. Unmatched junction bases numbered 15, after V lost 4 bases and J lost 6 bases. The CDR3 spans 18 residues. Germline-derived CDR1 and CDR2 are SGHTA and FQGTGA. CDR3 sequence: CASSSGAGGDPKANEQFF. The CDR3 DNA reads as TGTGCCAGCAGCTCCGGAGCGGGAGGGGACCCTAAAGCCAATGAGCAGTTCTTC.

This chain links TRBV7-3 with TRBJ2-2, with 8 nucleotides matching TRBD2. The CDR3 is made up of 19 amino acids. V shed 3 bases, J shed 1 base, and the junction held 13 bases outside the gene matches. CDR1 is SGHTA and CDR2 is FQGTGA in the germline V gene. The CDR3 sequence: CASSFRAGETSRNTGELFF. For the CDR3, the DNA is TGTGCCAGCAGCTTTCGAGCGGGAGAAACTTCACGGAACACCGGGGAGCTGTTTTTT.